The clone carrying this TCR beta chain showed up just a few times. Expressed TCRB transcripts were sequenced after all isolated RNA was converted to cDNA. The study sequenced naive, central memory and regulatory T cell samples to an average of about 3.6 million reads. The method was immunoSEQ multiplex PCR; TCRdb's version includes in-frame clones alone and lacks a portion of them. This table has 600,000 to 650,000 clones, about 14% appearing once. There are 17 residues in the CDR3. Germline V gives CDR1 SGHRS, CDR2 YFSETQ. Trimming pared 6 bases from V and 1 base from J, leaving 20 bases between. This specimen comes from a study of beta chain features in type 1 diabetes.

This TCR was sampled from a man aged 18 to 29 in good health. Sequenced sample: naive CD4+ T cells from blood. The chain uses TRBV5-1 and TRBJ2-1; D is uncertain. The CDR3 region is CASTQGGPWVSYNEQFF. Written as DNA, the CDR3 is TGCGCCAGCACCCAAGGTGGGCCATGGGTTTCCTACAATGAGCAGTTCTTC. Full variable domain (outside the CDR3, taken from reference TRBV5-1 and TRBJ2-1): KAGVTQTPRYLIKTRGQQVTLSCSPISGHRSVSWYQQTPGQGLQFLFEYFSETQRNKGNFPGRFSGRQFSNSRSEMNVSTLELGDSALYLCASTQGGPWVSYNEQFFGPGTRLTVL.